The source of this TCR beta chain is a study of OX40 agonist ivuxolimab in advanced cancers. Across the study: The study enrolled dose-escalation patients with hepatocellular carcinoma, melanoma, renal cell or head and neck cancer. Males comprised approximately 81% of the group, whose mean age was about 60 years (range roughly 20 to 85).

Measured with immunoSEQ multiplex PCR; TCRdb has only the in-frame clones, and not every one. The sample consists of around 44,000 clones, roughly 86% of them appearing once. The CDR3 length is 16 residues. With 6 bases removed from V and 1 base from J, the gap between germline ends came to 19 bases. Germline V gene data show CDR1 as SGHRS and CDR2 as YFSETQ. The chain links TRBV5-1 to TRBJ1-1; weak D call: TRBD1 (5 bases). The receptor was isolated from an adult with an advanced solid tumor such as melanoma, head and neck, liver or kidney cancer. The material was CD4+ or CD8+ T cells sorted from blood, obtained in a trial of the OX40 agonist ivuxolimab. The CDR3 loop reads CASNSDNGPRNTEAFF. The CDR3 DNA is TGCGCCAGCAATTCGGACAACGGCCCCAGGAACACTGAAGCTTTCTTT.